The 28 T cell receptor beta chains presented below share a single source sample, sequenced in a study of type 1 regulatory T cells. Using its own MiXCR run on the reads, TCRdb lists one record per CDR3 protein. The data show 55,000 to 65,000 distinct CDR3 sequences, roughly 60% seen once. The antigens these receptors bind are not known. Sequenced input: cultured non-Tr1 T cells, either the whole culture or a sorted T cell fraction (not recorded which). All receptors derive from a human donor in good health.

The J gene is TRBJ2-5, the V gene TRBV4-3, with TRBD1 identical over 7 bases. The CDR3 covers 19 residues. Germline assignment: CDR1 LGHNA and CDR2 YSLEER. V was pared by 0 bases and J by 1 base, with 14 bases of the junction left unmatched. CDR3 amino acids: CASSQDRGNEGLPQETQYF. CDR3 nucleotides: TGCGCCAGCAGCCAAGACAGGGGGAACGAAGGGCTGCCCCAAGAGACCCAGTACTTC.

The chain uses TRBV7-2 and TRBJ2-3; the match to TRBD2 covers 11 bases. CDR1 is SGHTA and CDR2 is FQGNSA in the germline V gene. Unmatched junction bases numbered 10, after V lost 4 bases and J lost 7 bases. The CDR3 sequence is 16 residues long. CDR3 loop: CASSSGLAGAIYTQYF. The CDR3 DNA reads as TGTGCCAGCAGCTCAGGACTAGCGGGTGCCATTTATACGCAGTATTTT.

The chain has TRBV7-2 and TRBJ2-1; TRBD2 matches at 10 bases. J gave up 7 bases and V 5 bases, and 14 bases lay outside the gene matches. The length of the CDR3 is 17 residues. The germline V gene encodes CDR1 SGHTA and CDR2 FQGNSA. The CDR3 sequence: CASSPRGLAGGGNEQFF. The CDR3 nucleotides are TGTGCCAGCAGCCCCCGGGGCTTAGCGGGAGGTGGTAATGAGCAGTTCTTC.

The rearrangement uses TRBV5-1 and TRBJ2-2; 8 nucleotides match TRBD2. The ends lost 7 bases at V and 7 bases at J; junction bases unmatched: 9. The CDR3 is 14 residues long. CDR1 and CDR2 from the germline V gene are SGHRS and YFSETQ. The CDR3 nucleotides are TGCGCCAGCGGGACGGGAGGGCCGAACGGGGAGCTGTTTTTT. It encodes CASGTGGPNGELFF.

The chain is built from TRBV12-3 or TRBV12-4 and TRBJ2-1; 10 bases are shared with TRBD2. The CDR3 runs to 15 residues. J lost 1 base, V lost 6 bases, and 3 bases had no gene match. The CDR3 nucleotides are TGTGCCAGCAGCGTACTAGCGGGGTCCTACAATGAGCAGTTCTTC. This gives the protein CASSVLAGSYNEQFF.

By its share, this clonotype is medium-sized (0.01 to 0.1%). CDR3 amino acids: CASSLPTGRTDTQYF. The CDR3 DNA follows: TGTGCCAGCAGCCTACCGACGGGGAGGACAGATACGCAGTATTTT. This rearrangement joins TRBV7-8 to TRBJ2-3; D is perhaps TRBD2 (6 bases). The germline V gene has CDR1 SGHVS and CDR2 FQNEAQ. The length of the CDR3 is 15 residues. Trimming took off 5 bases at V and 3 bases at J, with 15 bases between the two ends.

The J gene is TRBJ2-5, the V gene TRBV7-2, with no clear D. V lost 3 bases, J lost 1 base, and 6 bases lay in between. CDR1 and CDR2 (germline): SGHTA, FQGNSA. The CDR3 is made up of 13 amino acids. CDR3 sequence: CASSLLSQETQYF. In nucleotides, the CDR3 is TGTGCCAGCAGCTTGCTCTCCCAAGAGACCCAGTACTTC. The variable domain in full, completed from reference TRBV7-2 and TRBJ2-5, reads GAGVSQSPSNKVTEKGKDVELRCDPISGHTALYWYRQSLGQGLEFLIYFQGNSAPDKSGLPSDRFSAERTGGSVSTLTIQRTQQEDSAVYLCASSLLSQETQYFGPGTRLLVL.

The chain couples TRBV7-2 to TRBJ1-5; maybe TRBD1 (6 bases). This CDR3 region has 15 residues. The germline V and J ends were trimmed by 5 bases and 5 bases, with 16 bases remaining between them. CDR1 is SGHTA, CDR2 FQGNSA, per germline. CDR3: CASSGRTGSDQPQHF. CDR3 DNA: TGTGCCAGCAGCGGACGTACAGGGTCTGATCAGCCCCAGCATTTT.

V usage is TRBV20-1 and J usage is TRBJ2-6, with 11 bases aligning to TRBD2. The junction had 3 bases not matched to a gene; V was cut back by 6 bases and J by 2 bases. The CDR3 covers 15 residues. CDR1 DFQATT and CDR2 SNEGSKA come from the germline V gene (reference sequence). CDR3 coding DNA: TGCAGTGCGCGACTAGCGGGAACTGGGGCCAACGTCCTGACTTTC. Encoded protein: CSARLAGTGANVLTF.

This clonotype occurred a few times. The rearrangement links TRBV12-3 or TRBV12-4 to TRBJ2-2; 9 nucleotides line up with TRBD1. V was pared by 7 bases and J by 4 bases, with 16 bases of the junction left unmatched. This CDR3 comprises 18 residues. The CDR3 reads CASTVPGTGYSSTGELFF. CDR3 nucleotides: TGTGCCAGCACCGTCCCCGGGACAGGGTATAGTAGCACCGGGGAGCTGTTTTTT.

This chain connects TRBV6-6 to TRBJ1-5, with no clear D. This CDR3 is 13 amino acids long. V was cut by 7 bases and J by 6 bases, with 13 bases left in between. The germline V gene has CDR1 MNHNY and CDR2 SVGAGI (reference sequence). The DNA of the CDR3 is TGTGCCAGCACTACAACCTTGGTTCAGCCCCAGCATTTT. This translates into CASTTTLVQPQHF.

The chain is built from TRBV20-1 and TRBJ2-3; 10 bases map to TRBD2. With 6 bases clipped from V and 3 bases from J, the junction kept 6 bases outside the gene matches. CDR1 is DFQATT, CDR2 SNEGSKA, per germline (reference sequence). This CDR3 region has 14 residues. CDR3 loop: CSAKREGGTDTQYF. The CDR3 DNA reads as TGCAGTGCAAAGCGGGAGGGGGGGACAGATACGCAGTATTTT.

This chain connects TRBV6-5 to TRBJ2-1; TRBD1 is a possible D gene (5 bases). V was cut by 0 bases and J by 6 bases, with 9 bases left in between. The CDR3 sequence is 14 residues long. CDR1 is MNHEY, CDR2 SVGAGI, per germline. The CDR3 coding sequence is TGTGCCAGCAGTTACTCAACCAGGGTCAATGAGCAGTTCTTC. As protein: CASSYSTRVNEQFF.

The chain recombines TRBV7-2 with TRBJ1-2; D unclear. Germline-derived CDR1 and CDR2 are SGHTA and FQGNSA. This CDR3 contains 15 residues. V dropped 2 bases and J dropped 8 bases, with 18 bases sitting between them. Here the CDR3 reads CASSLPGTSRMGYTF. Written as DNA, the CDR3 is TGTGCCAGCAGCTTACCGGGCACCTCACGAATGGGCTACACCTTC.

DNA for the CDR3: TGTGCCAGCAGCCCAGGACTAGCGGGGGCCTACGAGCAGTACTTC. This encodes CASSPGLAGAYEQYF. The chain recombines TRBV7-7 with TRBJ2-7; 13 bases line up with TRBD2. V lost 5 bases to trimming and J lost 2 bases; unmatched junction nucleotides: 3. This CDR3 is built from 15 residues. The germline V gene encodes CDR1 SSHAT and CDR2 FNYEAQ (reference sequence).

This sequence joins TRBV25-1 and TRBJ2-3; D call uncertain. Trimming removed 4 bases from V and 2 bases from J, with 7 bases in between. This CDR3 region has 13 residues. Germline V gene lookup returns CDR1 MGHDK and CDR2 SYGVNS. Here the CDR3 DNA reads TGTGCCAGCAGTGTAGGGAACACAGATACGCAGTATTTT. Protein: CASSVGNTDTQYF.

The J gene is TRBJ2-7, the V gene TRBV2, with D perhaps assigned TRBD1 or TRBD2 (5 bases each). The length of the CDR3 is 13 residues. CDR1 is SNHLY, CDR2 FYNNEI, per germline. The germline V and J ends were trimmed by 6 bases and 11 bases, with 20 bases remaining between them. CDR3 sequence (DNA): TGTGCCAGCAGGGCCGGGACCGGGCCAGTTAAGTACTTC. It codes for CASRAGTGPVKYF. The variable domain in full, completed from reference TRBV2 and TRBJ2-7, reads EPEVTQTPSHQVTQMGQEVILRCVPISNHLYFYWYRQILGQKVEFLVSFYNNEISEKSEIFDDQFSVERPDGSNFTLKIRSTKLEDSAMYFCASRAGTGPVKYFGPGTRLTVT.

V gene TRBV5-1 combines with J gene TRBJ2-4; D gene uncertain. The CDR3 runs to 14 residues. V dropped 0 bases and J dropped 2 bases, with 6 bases sitting between them. CDR1 is SGHRS and CDR2 is YFSETQ in the germline V gene. The DNA for the CDR3 is TGCGCCAGCAGCTTGGACCAGACCAAAAACATTCAGTACTTC. The encoded protein is CASSLDQTKNIQYF.

A few counts support this clonotype. The J gene is TRBJ1-6, the V gene TRBV12-3 or TRBV12-4; D uncertain. This CDR3 comprises 13 residues. Between the trimmed V and J ends, which lost 4 bases and 10 bases, there was a span of 11 bases. CDR3 in amino acids: CASSSRSNSPLHF. The CDR3 bases are TGTGCCAGCAGTTCGCGGTCCAACTCACCCCTCCACTTT.

V usage is TRBV7-2 and J usage is TRBJ2-1, with 7 bases fitting TRBD2. Trimming took 2 bases from V and 0 from J; bases not matched to a gene: 7. There are 17 residues in the CDR3. Germline loops: CDR1 SGHTA, CDR2 FQGNSA. The CDR3 protein is CASSLIWGGSSYNEQFF. CDR3 in DNA: TGTGCCAGCAGCTTAATATGGGGGGGGAGCTCCTACAATGAGCAGTTCTTC.

The chain has TRBV27 and TRBJ2-3; perhaps TRBD2 as D (6 bases). CDR1 MNHEY and CDR2 SMNVEV come from the germline V gene (reference sequence). The CDR3 length is 17 residues. V lost 8 bases and J lost 6, with 27 bases in between. CDR3: CASGVLGLADASDTQYF. The CDR3, as DNA: TGTGCCAGCGGGGTCCTTGGGTTAGCGGACGCCAGTGATACGCAGTATTTT.

The chain uses TRBV6-2 or TRBV6-3 and TRBJ2-7; D might be TRBD2 (6 bases). Between the trimmed V and J ends, which lost 7 bases and 0 bases, there was a span of 16 bases. CDR1 is MNHEY and CDR2 is SVGEGT in the germline V gene. The CDR3 is 15 amino acids. The CDR3 is CASTSGTYSSYEQYF. CDR3 DNA: TGTGCCAGCACCTCCGGGACTTATAGCTCCTACGAGCAGTACTTC.

The chain uses TRBV27 and TRBJ1-4; TRBD1 is a possible D gene (6 bases). The CDR3 loop spans 19 amino acids. V was pared by 5 bases and J by 4 bases, with 26 bases between. Germline V gene lookup returns CDR1 MNHEY and CDR2 SMNVEV (reference sequence). The CDR3 spells CASSQHRVGAVEDNEKLFF. DNA of the CDR3: TGTGCCAGCAGTCAACACAGGGTAGGGGCGGTTGAGGATAATGAAAAACTGTTTTTT.

The chain couples TRBV3-1 to TRBJ2-1; TRBD2 matches 8 bases. Germline-derived CDR1 and CDR2 are LGHDT and YNNKEL (reference sequence). The CDR3 length is 15 residues. J was trimmed by 7 bases and V by 5 bases; bases with no gene match: 10. The CDR3 region is CASSVPGLGTNEQFF. For the CDR3, the DNA is TGTGCCAGCAGCGTCCCGGGACTAGGGACAAATGAGCAGTTCTTC.

This chain links TRBV20-1 with TRBJ2-5, with TRBD2 identical over 11 bases. This CDR3 has 17 amino acids. The germline gives CDR1 DFQATT, CDR2 SNEGSKA (reference sequence). The V gene end was trimmed by 0 bases and the J gene end by 3 bases; junction bases not matched to a gene: 9. The CDR3 DNA is TGCAGTGCTAGAGAAAGCAGGCCGGGACTAGCGGAAGAGACCCAGTACTTC. Encoded protein: CSARESRPGLAEETQYF.

V is TRBV19 and J is TRBJ2-1, with 11 bases matching TRBD2. CDR1 and CDR2 (germline): LNHDA, SQIVND (reference sequence). The CDR3 loop spans 18 amino acids. The trim removed 5 bases at V and 7 bases at J, leaving 16 bases unmatched. The CDR3 coding sequence is TGTGCCAGTAGTCACAATAGGGGGAGTAGCGGGAGGGCTAATGAGCAGTTCTTC. Translation gives CASSHNRGSSGRANEQFF.

The chain employs TRBV6-5 and TRBJ1-1; D remains unclear. In germline, CDR1 is MNHEY, CDR2 SVGAGI. The CDR3 is made up of 14 amino acids. Trimming pared 5 bases from V and 1 base from J, leaving 11 bases between. The CDR3 loop is CASSHRTPNTEAFF. In DNA form, the CDR3 reads TGTGCCAGCAGTCATCGGACCCCGAACACTGAAGCTTTCTTT.

The V and J genes are TRBV4-1 and TRBJ2-3; D unclear. The CDR3 has 16 amino acids. Deletions cut 4 bases from V and 3 bases from J, with 17 bases between. Germline V lookup: CDR1 MGHRA, CDR2 YSYEKL. The CDR3 region has the DNA TGCGCCAGCAGCCCCGGTCAGGAGATTGGGACAGATACGCAGTATTTT. Encoded protein: CASSPGQEIGTDTQYF.